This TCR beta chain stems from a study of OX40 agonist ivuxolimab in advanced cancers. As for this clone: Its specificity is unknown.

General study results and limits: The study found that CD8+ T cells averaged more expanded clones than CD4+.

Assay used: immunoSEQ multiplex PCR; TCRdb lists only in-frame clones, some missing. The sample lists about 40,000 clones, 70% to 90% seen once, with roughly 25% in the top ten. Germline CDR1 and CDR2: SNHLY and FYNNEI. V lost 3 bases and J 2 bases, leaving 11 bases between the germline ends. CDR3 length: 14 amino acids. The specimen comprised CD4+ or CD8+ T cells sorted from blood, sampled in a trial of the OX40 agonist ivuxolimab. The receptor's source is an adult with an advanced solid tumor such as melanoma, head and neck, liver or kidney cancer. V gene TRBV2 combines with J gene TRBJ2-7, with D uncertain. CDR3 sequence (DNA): TGTGCCAGCAGTGAGCCAGGAATGACCTACGAGCAGTACTTC. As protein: CASSEPGMTYEQYF.